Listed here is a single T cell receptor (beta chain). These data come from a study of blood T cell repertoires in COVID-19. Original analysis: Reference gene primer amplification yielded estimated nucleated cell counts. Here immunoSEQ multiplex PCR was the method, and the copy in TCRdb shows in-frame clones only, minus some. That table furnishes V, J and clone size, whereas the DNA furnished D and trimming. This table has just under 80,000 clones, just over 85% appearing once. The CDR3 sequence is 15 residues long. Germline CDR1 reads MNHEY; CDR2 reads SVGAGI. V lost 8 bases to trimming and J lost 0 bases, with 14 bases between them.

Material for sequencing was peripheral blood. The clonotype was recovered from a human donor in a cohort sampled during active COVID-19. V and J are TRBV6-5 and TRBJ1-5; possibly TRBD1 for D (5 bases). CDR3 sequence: CASRVGGDSNQPQHF. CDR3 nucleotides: TGTGCCAGCCGAGTCGGGGGAGATAGCAATCAGCCCCAGCATTTT.